The source of this TCR beta chain is a study of breast tumors, draining lymph nodes, adjacent tissues. Samples came from axillary lymph nodes draining the breast cancer. The CDR3 has 14 residues. Germline loops: CDR1 DFQATT, CDR2 SNEGSKA (reference sequence). Trimming shortened V by 5 bases and J by 5 bases, and 18 bases separated the two germline ends. TCRdb itself ran the multiplex PCR reads through MiXCR, one entry per CDR3 protein. The table records over 250,000 distinct CDR3 sequences, roughly 30% of them present only once. The rearrangement joins TRBV20-1 to TRBJ2-5; perhaps TRBD2 as D (6 bases). The sample consisted of axillary lymph node tissue. The sequence came from a female donor with breast cancer. Some clones in this sample may be carry-over from other donors' samples. CDR3 sequence reads: CSADDGSSYETQYF. CDR3 DNA sequence: TGCAGTGCTGATGACGGGAGCTCCTACGAGACCCAGTACTTC.